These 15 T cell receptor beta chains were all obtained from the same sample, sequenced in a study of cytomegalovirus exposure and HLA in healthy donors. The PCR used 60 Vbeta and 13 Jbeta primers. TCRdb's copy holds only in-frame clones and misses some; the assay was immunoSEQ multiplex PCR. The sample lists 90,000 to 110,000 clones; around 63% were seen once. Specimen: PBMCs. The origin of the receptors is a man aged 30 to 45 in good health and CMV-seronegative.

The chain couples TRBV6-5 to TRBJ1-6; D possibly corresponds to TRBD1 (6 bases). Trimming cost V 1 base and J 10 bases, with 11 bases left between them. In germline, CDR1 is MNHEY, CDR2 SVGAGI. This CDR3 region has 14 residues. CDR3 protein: CASSYLDTGSPLHF. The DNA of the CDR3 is TGTGCCAGCAGTTACTTGGATACAGGGTCACCCCTCCACTTT.

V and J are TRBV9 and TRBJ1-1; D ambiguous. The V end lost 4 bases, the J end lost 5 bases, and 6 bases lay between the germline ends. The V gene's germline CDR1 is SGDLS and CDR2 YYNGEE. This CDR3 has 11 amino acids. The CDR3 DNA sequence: TGTGCCAGCAGCCGAGATACTGAAGCTTTCTTT. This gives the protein CASSRDTEAFF.

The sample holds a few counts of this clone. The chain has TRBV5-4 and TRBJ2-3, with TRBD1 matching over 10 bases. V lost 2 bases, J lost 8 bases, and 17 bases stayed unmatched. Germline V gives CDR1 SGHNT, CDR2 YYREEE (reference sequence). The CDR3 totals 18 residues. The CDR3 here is CASSLALGGQGKEGTQYF. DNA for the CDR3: TGTGCCAGCAGCTTAGCCTTAGGGGGACAGGGGAAAGAAGGTACGCAGTATTTT. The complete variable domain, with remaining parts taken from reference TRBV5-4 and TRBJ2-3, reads ETGVTQSPTHLIKTRGQQVTLRCSSQSGHNTVSWYQQALGQGPQFIFQYYREEENGRGNFPPRFSGLQFPNYSSELNVNALELDDSALYLCASSLALGGQGKEGTQYFGPGTRLTVL.

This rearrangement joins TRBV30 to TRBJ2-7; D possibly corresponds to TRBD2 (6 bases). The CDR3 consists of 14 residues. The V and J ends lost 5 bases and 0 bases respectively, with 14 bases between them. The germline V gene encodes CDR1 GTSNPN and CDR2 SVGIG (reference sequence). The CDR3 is CAWGGIEYSYEQYF. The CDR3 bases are TGTGCCTGGGGGGGGATTGAGTACTCCTACGAGCAGTACTTC.

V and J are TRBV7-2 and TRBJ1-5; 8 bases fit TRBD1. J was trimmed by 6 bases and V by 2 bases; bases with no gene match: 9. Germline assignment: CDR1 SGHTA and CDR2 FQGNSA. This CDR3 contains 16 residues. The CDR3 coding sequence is TGTGCCAGCAGCTTACGACCGGACAGGGAGGTTCAGCCCCAGCATTTT. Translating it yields CASSLRPDREVQPQHF.

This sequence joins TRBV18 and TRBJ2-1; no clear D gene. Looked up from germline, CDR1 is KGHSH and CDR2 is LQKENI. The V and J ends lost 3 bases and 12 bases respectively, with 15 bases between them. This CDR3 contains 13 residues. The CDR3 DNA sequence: TGTGCCAGCTCACCTTCAACGTTTTGGGCGCAGTTCTTC. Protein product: CASSPSTFWAQFF.

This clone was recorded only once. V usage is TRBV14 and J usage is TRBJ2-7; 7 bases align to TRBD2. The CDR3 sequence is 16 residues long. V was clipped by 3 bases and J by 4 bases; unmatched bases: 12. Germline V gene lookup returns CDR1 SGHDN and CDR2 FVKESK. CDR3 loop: CASSQTSWRTLYEQYF. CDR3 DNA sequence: TGTGCCAGCAGCCAGACTAGCTGGAGGACCCTATACGAGCAGTACTTC.

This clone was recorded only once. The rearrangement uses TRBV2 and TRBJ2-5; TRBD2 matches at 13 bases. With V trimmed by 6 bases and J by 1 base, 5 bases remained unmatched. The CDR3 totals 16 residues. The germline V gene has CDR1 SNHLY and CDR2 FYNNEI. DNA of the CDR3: TGTGCCAGCAGGGCGGGACTAGCGGGACTCCAAGAGACCCAGTACTTC. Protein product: CASRAGLAGLQETQYF.

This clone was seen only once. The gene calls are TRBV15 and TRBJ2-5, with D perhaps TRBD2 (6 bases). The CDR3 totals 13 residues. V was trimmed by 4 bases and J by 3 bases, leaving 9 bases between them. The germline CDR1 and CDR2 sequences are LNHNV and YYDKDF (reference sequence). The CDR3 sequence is CATSKGLEETQYF. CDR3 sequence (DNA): TGTGCCACCAGCAAGGGACTGGAAGAGACCCAGTACTTC. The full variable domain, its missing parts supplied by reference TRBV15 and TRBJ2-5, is DAMVIQNPRYQVTQFGKPVTLSCSQTLNHNVMYWYQQKSSQAPKLLFHYYDKDFNNEADTPDNFQSRRPNTSFCFLDIRSPGLGDTAMYLCATSKGLEETQYFGPGTRLLVL.

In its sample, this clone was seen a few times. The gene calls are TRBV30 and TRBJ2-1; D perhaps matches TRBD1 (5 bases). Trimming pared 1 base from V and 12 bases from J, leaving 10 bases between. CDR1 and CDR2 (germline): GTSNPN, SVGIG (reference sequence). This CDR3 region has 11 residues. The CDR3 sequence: CAWSEGSGQFF. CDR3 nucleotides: TGTGCCTGGAGTGAGGGGTCTGGGCAGTTCTTC.

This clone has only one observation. CDR3 bases: TGTGCCAGCAGCGGAGCGGGAGGGCTCCAAGAGACCCAGTACTTC. This codes for CASSGAGGLQETQYF. The genes are TRBV28 and TRBJ2-5, with 10 bases identical to TRBD2. Germline CDR1 is MDHEN and CDR2 is SYDVKM. The V segment lost 6 bases and the J segment 1 base; nucleotides outside the gene matches: 5. The CDR3 has 15 amino acids.

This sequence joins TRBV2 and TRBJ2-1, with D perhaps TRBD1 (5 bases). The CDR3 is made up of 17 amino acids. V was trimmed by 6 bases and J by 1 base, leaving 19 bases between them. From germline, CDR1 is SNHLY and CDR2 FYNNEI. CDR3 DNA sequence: TGTGCCAGCAGACCTACATGGACACAACATTCCTACAATGAGCAGTTCTTC. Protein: CASRPTWTQHSYNEQFF. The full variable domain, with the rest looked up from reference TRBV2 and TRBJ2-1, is EPEVTQTPSHQVTQMGQEVILRCVPISNHLYFYWYRQILGQKVEFLVSFYNNEISEKSEIFDDQFSVERPDGSNFTLKIRSTKLEDSAMYFCASRPTWTQHSYNEQFFGPGTRLTVL.

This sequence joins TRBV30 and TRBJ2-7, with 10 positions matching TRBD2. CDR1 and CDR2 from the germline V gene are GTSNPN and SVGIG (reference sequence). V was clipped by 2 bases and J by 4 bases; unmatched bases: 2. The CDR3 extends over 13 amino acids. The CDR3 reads CAWSRTSGYEQYF. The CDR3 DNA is TGTGCCTGGAGTAGGACTAGCGGTTACGAGCAGTACTTC.

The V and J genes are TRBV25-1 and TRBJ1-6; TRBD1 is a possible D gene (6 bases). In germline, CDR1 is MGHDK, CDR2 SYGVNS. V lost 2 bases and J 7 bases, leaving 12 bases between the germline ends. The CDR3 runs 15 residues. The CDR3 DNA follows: TGTGCCAGCAGTGAAACCGGGACAAGGAATTCACCCCTCCACTTT. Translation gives CASSETGTRNSPLHF.

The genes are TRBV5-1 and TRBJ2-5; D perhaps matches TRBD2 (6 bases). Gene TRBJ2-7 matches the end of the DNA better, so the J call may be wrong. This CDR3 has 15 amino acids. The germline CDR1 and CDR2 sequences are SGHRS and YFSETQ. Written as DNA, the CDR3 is TGCGCCAGCAGCTCCGGACCGGGAGTCACCTACGAGCAGTACTTC. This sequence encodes CASSSGPGVTYEQYF.